This TCR beta chain is from a study of neurological immune-mediated disorders. This CDR3 is 15 amino acids long. Germline CDR1 and CDR2: MDHEN and SYDVKM. Trimming stripped 7 bases from V and 4 bases from J, with 17 bases between. This sample's time point: longitudinal time-point 3. It was by 5'RACE with 10-nucleotide random UMIs that the cDNA was made. Sequencing runs each generated in excess of 200 million TCR-beta sequences derived from 15-18 subjects. TCRdb itself ran the 5' RACE reads through MiXCR, one entry per CDR3 protein. The sample includes 43,000 or so distinct CDR3 sequences, approximately 13% of them seen just once. This clonotype has ten or more counts. The antigen remains unidentified. Study-level points and caveats: No CDR3 amino acid sequences were shared by expanded clones across subjects, suggesting private repertoires in all groups. The level of TCR clonal expansion was highest in patients with HTLV-1-associated myelopathy and lowest in multiple sclerosis, where it fell below the level seen in healthy controls.

The specimen was PBMCs. The sequence was obtained from a man aged 25 to 40 in good health. This rearrangement joins TRBV28 to TRBJ2-1; D might be TRBD1 (8 bases). The DNA of the CDR3 is TGTGCCAGCACCCAGGGGGCGGGAGAATACAATGAGCAGTTCTTC. It yields the protein CASTQGAGEYNEQFF.